The next 23 T cell receptor beta chains were all read from a single sample in a study of beta chain features in type 1 diabetes. Overall study results and limits: Across all four CD4+ subsets, people with type 1 diabetes showed modestly shorter TCRB CDR3s.

The study reverse transcribed the entire isolated RNA, so it sequenced expressed TCRB transcripts. Sequencing was performed with immunoSEQ multiplex PCR; in TCRdb, only in-frame clones are kept and a portion is missing. Of some 700,000 clones listed, under 15% were seen once; the top ten hold around 0.022%. Their cognate antigens are unknown. The sequencing input was naive CD4+ T cells from blood. These receptors were collected from a man aged 18 to 30 with type 1 diabetes.

In this sample, this clone turned up a few times. V is TRBV6-4 and J is TRBJ2-3; no firm D call. Between the trimmed V and J ends, which lost 5 bases and 0 bases, there was a span of 12 bases. CDR1 and CDR2 from the germline V gene are MRHNA and SNTAGT. The length of the CDR3 is 15 residues. The CDR3 DNA reads as TGTGCCAGCAGTTATGACGGCTCTAGCACAGATACGCAGTATTTT. Amino acid sequence: CASSYDGSSTDTQYF.

The rearrangement links TRBV2 to TRBJ2-1, with unresolved D. Trimming removed 6 bases from V and 0 bases from J, with 15 bases in between. The germline CDR1 and CDR2 sequences are SNHLY and FYNNEI. The CDR3 sequence is 16 residues long. Here the CDR3 reads CASSRTLISSYNEQFF. The CDR3 DNA reads as TGTGCCAGCAGCCGGACCCTTATCAGCTCCTACAATGAGCAGTTCTTC.

V and J are TRBV25-1 and TRBJ2-1; 7 positions match TRBD2. Trimming removed 3 bases from V and 2 bases from J; junction bases left unmatched: 7. Per the germline V gene, CDR1 is MGHDK and CDR2 is SYGVNS. The length of the CDR3 is 16 residues. CDR3 sequence (DNA): TGTGCCAGCAGTGATTTGACTAGCTCTCCCTACAATGAGCAGTTCTTC. This codes for CASSDLTSSPYNEQFF.

This clone was detected only a few times. This chain uses TRBV4-1 with TRBJ1-5; TRBD1 agrees at 7 bases. CDR3 length equals 15 residues. Germline V lookup: CDR1 MGHRA, CDR2 YSYEKL. V shed 4 bases and J 0 bases; nucleotides not matched to a gene: 3. The CDR3 sequence is CASSPQGGSNQPQHF. The DNA of the CDR3 is TGCGCCAGCAGCCCTCAGGGGGGTAGCAATCAGCCCCAGCATTTT.

The sample holds a few counts of this clone. The chain links TRBV28 to TRBJ2-7; 7 bases match TRBD1. J was trimmed by 2 bases and V by 3 bases; bases with no gene match: 10. The CDR3 covers 16 residues. Germline assignment: CDR1 MDHEN and CDR2 SYDVKM. The CDR3 spells CASSLVPRGYAYEQYF. The CDR3 DNA is TGTGCCAGCAGTTTGGTTCCCAGGGGGTATGCCTACGAGCAGTACTTC.

The chain joins TRBV9 to TRBJ1-6, with D unclear. CDR1 is SGDLS, CDR2 YYNGEE, per germline. This CDR3 has 16 amino acids. Trimming removed 0 bases at V and 0 bases at J, with 7 bases between. In DNA form, the CDR3 reads TGTGCCAGCAGCGTAGGGCAGAGCTCCTATAATTCACCCCTCCACTTT. This translates into CASSVGQSSYNSPLHF.

This clone has just a few counts. This chain joins TRBV7-2 and TRBJ1-4; the D gene is possibly TRBD1 (5 bases). The CDR3 spans 14 residues. From germline, CDR1 is SGHTA and CDR2 FQGNSA. Trimming stripped 5 bases from V and 11 bases from J, with 18 bases between. The CDR3 here is CASSPARVSGKLFF. For the CDR3, the DNA is TGTGCCAGCAGCCCCGCCAGGGTTAGTGGGAAACTGTTTTTT.

Concerning this clone itself: This specimen includes other DNA sequences encoding the same CDR3. The genes are TRBV5-1 and TRBJ2-5; D ambiguous. The CDR3 runs 11 residues. V was pared by 4 bases and J by 5 bases, with 6 bases between. The V gene's germline CDR1 is SGHRS and CDR2 YFSETQ. In DNA form, the CDR3 reads TGCGCCAGCAGCCTTCGGGAGACCCAGTACTTC. It translates to CASSLRETQYF.

This clone was seen more than once but under ten times. The CDR3 coding sequence is TGTGCCAGCAGGACAGGGCATTCACCCCTCCACTTT. This gives the protein CASRTGHSPLHF. The V and J genes are TRBV21-1 and TRBJ1-6; TRBD1 is the table's D call and was not checked against the DNA. TRBV21-1 is a pseudogene segment. The CDR3 consists of 12 residues.

This clone has more than one count but fewer than ten. V is TRBV13 and J is TRBJ1-1, with D perhaps TRBD1 (5 bases). Germline V lookup: CDR1 PRHDT, CDR2 FYEKMQ (reference sequence). This CDR3 spans 12 amino acids. V was clipped by 3 bases and J by 6 bases, with 8 bases between them. The chain's CDR3 is CASSFRTPEAFF. CDR3 in DNA: TGTGCCAGCAGCTTTAGGACACCTGAAGCTTTCTTT.

This clone was detected a few times. The chain carries TRBV2 and TRBJ1-1; D unresolved. The CDR3 totals 13 residues. With 2 bases removed from V and 3 bases from J, the gap between germline ends came to 7 bases. Germline assignment: CDR1 SNHLY and CDR2 FYNNEI. The CDR3 loop reads CASSESRDTEAFF. CDR3 in DNA: TGTGCCAGCAGTGAAAGTAGGGACACTGAAGCTTTCTTT.

The genes are TRBV29-1 and TRBJ1-2; D perhaps matches TRBD1 (5 bases). Between the trimmed V and J ends, which lost 2 bases and 8 bases, there was a span of 21 bases. In germline, CDR1 is SQVTM, CDR2 ANQGSEA. The CDR3 runs to 15 residues. The CDR3 reads CSVEYTRDPQMGYTF. The CDR3 DNA reads TGCAGCGTTGAATACACCCGGGACCCCCAAATGGGCTACACCTTC.

The V gene is TRBV18, the J gene TRBJ2-3; D is unresolved. Germline V gene sequence: CDR1 KGHSH, CDR2 LQKENI. The CDR3 length is 15 residues. V gave up 6 bases and J gave up 2 bases, with 15 bases separating them. CDR3 amino acids: CASSVLAQSTDTQYF. DNA of the CDR3: TGTGCCAGCTCCGTCCTGGCCCAATCCACAGATACGCAGTATTTT.

In its sample, this clone was seen a few times. The V and J genes are TRBV21-1 and TRBJ2-7; the table's D call, TRBD1, has no DNA check behind it. TRBV21-1 represents a pseudogene. The CDR3 consists of 17 residues. The CDR3 sequence: CASSPRLVDRGFYEQYF. The CDR3, as DNA: TGTGCCAGCAGCCCCCGTCTCGTGGACAGGGGGTTCTACGAGCAGTACTTC.

The CDR3 sequence: CASSHLGQGETEAFF. The CDR3 bases are TGCGCCAGCAGTCATTTGGGACAGGGGGAAACTGAAGCTTTCTTT. The rearrangement joins TRBV23-1 to TRBJ1-1, with 11 bases lining up with TRBD1. Being an ORF, TRBV23-1 has a function that is uncertain. The CDR3 is made up of 15 amino acids. The ends lost 3 bases at V and 5 bases at J; junction bases unmatched: 5.

This clone was counted only a few times. The chain joins TRBV27 to TRBJ1-6; 8 bases map to TRBD1. J lost 10 bases, V lost 8 bases, and 4 bases had no gene match. The CDR3 sequence is 12 residues long. Germline CDR1 reads MNHEY; CDR2 reads SMNVEV (reference sequence). CDR3 loop: CASGDRLSPLHF. The CDR3 region has the DNA TGTGCCAGCGGGGACAGGCTCTCACCCCTCCACTTT.

The CDR3 region has the DNA TGTGCCAGCAGTTTATCGGCGGGGCCTCCTAATCAGCCCCAGCATTTT. Its translation: CASSLSAGPPNQPQHF. The gene calls are TRBV27 and TRBJ1-5, with a tentative D call TRBD1 (5 bases). The CDR3 has 16 amino acids. Trimming took 0 bases from V and 4 from J, leaving 13 bases between them. Germline CDR1 is MNHEY and CDR2 is SMNVEV (reference sequence).

This rearrangement joins TRBV6-5 to TRBJ1-6; D gene uncertain. The CDR3 sequence is 12 residues long. V was shortened by 2 bases and J by 11 bases, with 7 bases between the two germline ends. CDR1 and CDR2 from the germline V gene are MNHEY and SVGAGI. As DNA, the CDR3 is TGTGCCAGCAGTTACGGGAAGCCACCCCTCCACTTT. Its translation is CASSYGKPPLHF.

This clone was observed a few times. This chain connects TRBV2 to TRBJ2-7; the match to TRBD1 covers 8 bases. CDR1 and CDR2 from the germline V gene are SNHLY and FYNNEI. This CDR3 region has 14 residues. The V gene end was trimmed by 8 bases and the J gene end by 4 bases; junction bases not matched to a gene: 10. This CDR3 is CASLGTGRSYEQYF. DNA of the CDR3: TGTGCCAGCCTCGGGACAGGTAGATCGTACGAGCAGTACTTC.

Written as DNA, the CDR3 is TGTGCCAGCAGCGGGCAGGGCCTATTAGCCAAAAACATTCAGTACTTC. It codes for CASSGQGLLAKNIQYF. The chain couples TRBV7-2 to TRBJ2-4; a possible D gene is TRBD1 (5 bases). The ends were cut back, 5 bases at V and 0 bases at J, with 14 bases in the middle. Germline assignment: CDR1 SGHTA and CDR2 FQGNSA. This CDR3 spans 16 amino acids.

This clone was counted a few times. V gene TRBV19 combines with J gene TRBJ1-2; D possibly corresponds to TRBD1 (5 bases). The CDR3 totals 13 residues. Per germline, CDR1 LNHDA and CDR2 SQIVND (reference sequence). Trimming shortened V by 9 bases and J by 8 bases, and 19 bases separated the two germline ends. DNA for the CDR3: TGTGCCAGCGACCCTGGCAATTGGGACGGCTACACCTTC. This codes for CASDPGNWDGYTF.

The chain has TRBV18 and TRBJ1-1; a weak D match, TRBD1 (6 bases). Germline CDR1 KGHSH, CDR2 LQKENI. V was shortened by 3 bases and J by 1 base, with 12 bases between the two germline ends. This CDR3 comprises 15 residues. This CDR3 reads CASSPVRGENTEAFF. The CDR3 region has the DNA TGTGCCAGCTCACCGGTAAGGGGGGAGAACACTGAAGCTTTCTTT.

This clone was counted between two and nine times. This chain uses TRBV10-3 with TRBJ2-7, with D tentatively TRBD1 or TRBD2 (7 bases each). CDR3 size: 15 residues. The germline CDR1 and CDR2 sequences are ENHRY and SYGVKD. The V end lost 6 bases, the J end lost 2 bases, and 17 bases lay between the germline ends. The CDR3 loop is CAISGAGQKTYEQYF. The CDR3, as DNA: TGTGCCATCAGCGGAGCGGGACAGAAAACCTACGAGCAGTACTTC.